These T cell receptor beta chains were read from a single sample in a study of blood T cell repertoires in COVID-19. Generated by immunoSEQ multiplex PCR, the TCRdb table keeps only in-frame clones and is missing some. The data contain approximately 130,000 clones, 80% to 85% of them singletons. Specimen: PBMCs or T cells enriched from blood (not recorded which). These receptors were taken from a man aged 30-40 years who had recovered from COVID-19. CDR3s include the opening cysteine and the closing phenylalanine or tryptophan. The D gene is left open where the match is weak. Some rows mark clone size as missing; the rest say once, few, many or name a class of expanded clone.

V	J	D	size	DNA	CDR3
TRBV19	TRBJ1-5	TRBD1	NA	TGTGCCACCTGGGACAGGGGGCGCAATCAGCCCCAGCATTTT	CATWDRGRNQPQHF
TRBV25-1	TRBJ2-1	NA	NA	TGTGCCAGCAGGGGACTCTCCCCTTACAATGAGCAGTTCTTC	CASRGLSPYNEQFF
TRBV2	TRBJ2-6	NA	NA	TGTGCCAGCAGTGCCTCAGGAGGATATGGGGCCAACGTCCTGACTTTC	CASSASGGYGANVLTF
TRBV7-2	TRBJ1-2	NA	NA	TGTGCCAGCAGCCCTCAAGGACAGTCTAACTATGGCTACACCTTC	CASSPQGQSNYGYTF
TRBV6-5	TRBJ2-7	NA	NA	TGTGCCAGCAGTTACTCGAGGACAATCGGCTACGAGCAGTACTTC	CASSYSRTIGYEQYF
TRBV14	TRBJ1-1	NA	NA	TGTGCCAGCAGCCAAGCCTCTCACTTATGGACTGAAGCTTTCTTT	CASSQASHLWTEAFF
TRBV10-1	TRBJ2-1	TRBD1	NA	TGCGCCAGCAGTTACGGACAGGGGGTGAACAATGAGCAGTTCTTC	CASSYGQGVNNEQFF
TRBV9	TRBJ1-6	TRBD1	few	TGTGCCAGCACCACCGACAGGGGAGGGGATTCACCCCTCCACTTT	CASTTDRGGDSPLHF
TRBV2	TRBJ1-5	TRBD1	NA	TGTGCCAGCAGTCTCCGGGACAGGGGACAGCCCCAGCATTTT	CASSLRDRGQPQHF
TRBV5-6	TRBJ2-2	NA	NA	TGTGCCAGCAGCGTATTAGGGGGTGCCGGGGAGCTGTTTTTT	CASSVLGGAGELFF
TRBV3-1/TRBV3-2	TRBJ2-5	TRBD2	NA	TGTGCCAGCAGCCAAGGCTCCTTCGGGACTAGCGGACAAGAGACCCAGTACTTC	CASSQGSFGTSGQETQYF
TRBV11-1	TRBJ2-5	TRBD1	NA	TGTGCCAGCAGCCAGACAGGGGAAGAGACCCAGTACTTC	CASSQTGEETQYF
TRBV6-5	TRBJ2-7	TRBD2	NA	TGTGCCAGCAGCCTAGCGGGAGTCTCCTACGAGCAGTACTTC	CASSLAGVSYEQYF
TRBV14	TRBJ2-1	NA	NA	TGTGCCAGCAGCCAAGGCAACAGGGCATACTACAATGAGCAGTTCTTC	CASSQGNRAYYNEQFF
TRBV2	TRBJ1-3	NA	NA	TGTGCCAGCAGTGAGGTCCTCAGCTCTGGAAACACCATATATTTT	CASSEVLSSGNTIYF
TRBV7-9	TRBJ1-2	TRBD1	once	TGTGCCAGCAGAGGCGGACAGGGGGATGGCTACACCTTC	CASRGGQGDGYTF
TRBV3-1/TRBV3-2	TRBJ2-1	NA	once	TGTGCCAGCAGCCTCACGGGGAGTAGCGGTGAGCAGTTCTTC	CASSLTGSSGEQFF
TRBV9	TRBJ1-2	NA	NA	TGTGCCAGCAGCGACTACCGGGACGGGGGATATGGCTACACCTTC	CASSDYRDGGYGYTF
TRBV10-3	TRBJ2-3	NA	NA	TGTGCCATCAGTGAAAGGGAGGTGAGCACAGATACGCAGTATTTT	CAISEREVSTDTQYF
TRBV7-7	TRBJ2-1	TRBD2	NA	TGTGCCAGCAGCCCCGGGACTAGCGGTTACAATGAGCAGTTCTTC	CASSPGTSGYNEQFF
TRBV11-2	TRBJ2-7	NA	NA	TGTGCCAGCAGCATCAACCGGGAATCTGAGTACTTC	CASSINRESEYF
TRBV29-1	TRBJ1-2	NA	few	TGCAGCGTTGAAGATCCGAGGACAGATTATGGCTACACCTTC	CSVEDPRTDYGYTF
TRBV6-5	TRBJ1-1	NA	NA	TGTGCCAGCCACACGGGGATTGAAGCTTTCTTT	CASHTGIEAFF
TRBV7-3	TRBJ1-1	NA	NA	TGTGCCAGCTGGGGGCGTGGTTGGAACACTGAAGCTTTCTTT	CASWGRGWNTEAFF
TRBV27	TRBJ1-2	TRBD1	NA	TGTGCCAGCAGTTTAGTCGGGGTCGGGACAGGGAAAGGGGACTATGGCTACACCTTC	CASSLVGVGTGKGDYGYTF
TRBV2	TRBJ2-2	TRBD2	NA	TGTGCCAGCAATCCGGGACTAGCGAACACCGGGGAGCTGTTTTTT	CASNPGLANTGELFF
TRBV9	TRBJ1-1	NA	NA	TGTGCCAGCAGCGTAGTTGAGGGTGAAGCTTTCTTT	CASSVVEGEAFF
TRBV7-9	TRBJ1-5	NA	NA	TGTGCCAGCAGTTCCGGGACAAACAATCAGCCCCAGCATTTT	CASSSGTNNQPQHF
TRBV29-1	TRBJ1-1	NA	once	TGCAGCGTTGTCAGAGGGAACACTGAAGCTTTCTTT	CSVVRGNTEAFF
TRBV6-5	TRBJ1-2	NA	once	TGTGCCAGCAGCGCCGGAGGGGGGGACTATGGCTACACCTTC	CASSAGGGDYGYTF
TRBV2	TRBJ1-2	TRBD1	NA	TGTGCCAGCATAACCCCGGCAGGGGGTCTTGGCTACACCTTC	CASITPAGGLGYTF
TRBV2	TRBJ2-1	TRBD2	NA	TGTGCCAGCAGAAGCGGGTACGCCGGGTCAGGGACTAGCGGGGAGTACAATGAGCAGTTCTTC	CASRSGYAGSGTSGEYNEQFF
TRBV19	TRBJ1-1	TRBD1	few	TGTGCCAGTAGTATACCAGGGCTCAGGGGGACTGAAGCTTTCTTT	CASSIPGLRGTEAFF
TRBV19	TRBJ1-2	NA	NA	TGTGCCAGTATGCAGGGTCTAGGTGGCTACACCTTC	CASMQGLGGYTF
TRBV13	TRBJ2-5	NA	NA	TGTGCCAGCAGCTCCCTCCTTACCTTCCGGGACAACCCGAAAAAAGTTGAGACCCAGTACTTC	CASSSLLTFRDNPKKVETQYF
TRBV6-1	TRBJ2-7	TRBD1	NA	TGTGCCAGCAGTGAATCGCCCACGGCAGGGGGCTCCTACGAGCAGTACTTC	CASSESPTAGGSYEQYF
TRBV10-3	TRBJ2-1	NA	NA	TGTGCCACCCTATCGTTGAATGAGCAGTTCTTC	CATLSLNEQFF
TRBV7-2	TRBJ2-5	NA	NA	TGTGCCAGCAGCTCCAGGTGGGGGGGGGCACGAGAGACCCAGTACTTC	CASSSRWGGARETQYF
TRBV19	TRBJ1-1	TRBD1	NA	TGTGCCAGTAATCGGGACAGGGGTACTGAAGCTTTCTTT	CASNRDRGTEAFF
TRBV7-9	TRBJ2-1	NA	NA	TGTGCCAGCAGCTCAACCGGGACTCAGGCAGGTGAGCAGTTCTTC	CASSSTGTQAGEQFF
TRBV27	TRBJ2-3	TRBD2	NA	TGTGCCAGCAGCCTCCGCGGGGGGGGAGATACGCAGTATTTT	CASSLRGGGDTQYF
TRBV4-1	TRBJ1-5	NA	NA	TGCGCCAGCAGCCAAGATGGGACACCTAGCAATCAGCCCCAGCATTTT	CASSQDGTPSNQPQHF
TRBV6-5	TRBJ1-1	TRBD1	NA	TGTGCCAGCAGGGGGGACAGGAACACTGAAGCTTTCTTT	CASRGDRNTEAFF
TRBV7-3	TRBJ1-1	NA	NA	TGTGCCAGCAGCCCTAGTGGGGGAGGAACAGCTTTCTTT	CASSPSGGGTAFF
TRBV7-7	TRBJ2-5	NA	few	TGTGCCAGCAGCGCGACTATACAGTCCCGAGAGACCCAGTACTTC	CASSATIQSRETQYF
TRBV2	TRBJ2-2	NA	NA	TGTGCCAGCAGGGGCCTCGATAACACCGGGGAGCTGTTTTTT	CASRGLDNTGELFF
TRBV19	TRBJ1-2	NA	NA	TGTGCCAGTAGTGGGCTAGCGGCCGGGCACACCTTC	CASSGLAAGHTF
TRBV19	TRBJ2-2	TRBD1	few	TGTGCCAGTAGTACCGCTACAGGGGGGTACACCGGGGAGCTGTTTTTT	CASSTATGGYTGELFF
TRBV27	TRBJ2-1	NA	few	TGTGCCAGCAGTATTCAACAGGGAATCCTGTTCTTC	CASSIQQGILFF
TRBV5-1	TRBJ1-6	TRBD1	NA	TGCGCCAGCAGCTTGGGGACAGGGAGCCCGATGGGGGGTTCACCCCTCCACTTT	CASSLGTGSPMGGSPLHF
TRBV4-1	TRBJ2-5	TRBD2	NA	TGCGCCAGCAGCCAACCTACTAGCGGAAAGGAGACCCAGTACTTC	CASSQPTSGKETQYF
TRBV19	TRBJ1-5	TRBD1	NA	TGTGCCAGTAGTATCGGGACAGGGAGGAATAGCAATCAGCCCCAGCATTTT	CASSIGTGRNSNQPQHF
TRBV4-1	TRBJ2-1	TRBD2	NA	TGCGCCAGCAGCCAATCGGGGGACTGGACGGCGGGGGTTTTCTTC	CASSQSGDWTAGVFF
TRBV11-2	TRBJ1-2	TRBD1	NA	TGTGCCAGCAGCCTAGGGGGGACAGGGGTTTTTGGCTACACCTTC	CASSLGGTGVFGYTF
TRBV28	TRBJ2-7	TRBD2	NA	TGTGCCAGCAGTTCAGGGTTGGGACTAGCGGGAGTAACTGCCTTGGACGAGCAGTACTTC	CASSSGLGLAGVTALDEQYF
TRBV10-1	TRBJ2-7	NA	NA	TGCGCCAGCAGTGCAGGACTAAGATCCGAGCAGTACTTC	CASSAGLRSEQYF
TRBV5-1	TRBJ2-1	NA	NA	TGCGCCAGCAGCTTCGGCCCACCTAGGGAGCAGTTCTTC	CASSFGPPREQFF
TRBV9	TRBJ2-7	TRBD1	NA	TGTGCCAGCAGCCCGGGACAGGGGGGGTCATTAGTCTCCTACGAGCAGTACTTC	CASSPGQGGSLVSYEQYF
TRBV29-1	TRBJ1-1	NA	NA	TGCAGCGCCGGAACAGAGATGAACACTGAAGCTTTCTTT	CSAGTEMNTEAFF
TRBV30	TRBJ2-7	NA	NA	TGTGCCTGGAAGCAGGGAGGTCGCGACGAGCAGTACTTC	CAWKQGGRDEQYF